The clone carrying this T cell receptor (beta chain) was seen just once. Antigen specificity is unknown. Vbeta (60) and Jbeta (13) primers were used in the PCR. The repertoire was sequenced with immunoSEQ multiplex PCR; TCRdb's copy has only in-frame clones and lacks some. The data show under 150,000 clones, 70% to 80% seen once. The data were taken from a study of cytomegalovirus exposure and HLA in healthy donors. Germline lookup yields CDR1 MNHEY and CDR2 SMNVEV (reference sequence). Trimming at V came to 3 bases and at J to 9 bases, leaving 3 bases not matched to a gene. The CDR3 has 14 residues. Whole-study results and caveats: Altogether, about 160 TCR beta chains were recorded as cytomegalovirus-associated. CMV serostatus was the sole immune exposure data available. Usually a TCR sequence was rare, but some public TCRs were found in many donors.

The source of this sequence is a woman in her forties or fifties in good health and CMV-seronegative. Material for sequencing was PBMCs. The chain employs TRBV27 and TRBJ1-6; 9 positions match TRBD1. CDR3 sequence (DNA): TGTGCCAGCAGTTTTTTGGGACAGGGTTCACCCCTCCACTTT. Translating gives CASSFLGQGSPLHF.